This T cell receptor beta chain was recovered during a study of T cells in Graves' hyperthyroidism and ophthalmopathy. The study's findings and limits: Most clonotypes expanded in thyroid above 0.001 were likewise present in blood.

For this clonotype: Its antigen remains unknown. Relative to the germline gene, one junction end is altered; a read error may explain this.

Used for diagnoses were clinical symptoms, serum thyroxine and TRAb, thyroid ultrasound and orbital computed tomography. Sample collection date corresponds to first hyperthyroidism diagnosis, prior to any ophthalmopathy symptoms. CDR3 length: 13 residues. Germline lookup yields CDR1 DFQATT and CDR2 SNEGSKA (reference sequence). There were TCR beta CDR3 regions amplified from RNA transcripts. In the first-round RT-PCR of the TCR CDR3, the HTBI primer set was used. Using its own MiXCR run on the multiplex PCR reads, TCRdb lists one record per CDR3 protein. The sample includes 35,000 to 40,000 distinct CDR3 sequences, around 50% of them seen just once.

What was sequenced was blood. This sequence was found in a woman between 50 and 59 years old with Graves' hyperthyroidism that later progressed to Graves' ophthalmopathy. The rearrangement uses TRBV20-1 and TRBJ2-2; D is tentatively TRBD1 or TRBD2 (5 bases each). For the CDR3, the DNA is TGCGGTGCTACCGGACATAACACCGGGGAGCTGCTTTTT. This codes for CGATGHNTGELLF.